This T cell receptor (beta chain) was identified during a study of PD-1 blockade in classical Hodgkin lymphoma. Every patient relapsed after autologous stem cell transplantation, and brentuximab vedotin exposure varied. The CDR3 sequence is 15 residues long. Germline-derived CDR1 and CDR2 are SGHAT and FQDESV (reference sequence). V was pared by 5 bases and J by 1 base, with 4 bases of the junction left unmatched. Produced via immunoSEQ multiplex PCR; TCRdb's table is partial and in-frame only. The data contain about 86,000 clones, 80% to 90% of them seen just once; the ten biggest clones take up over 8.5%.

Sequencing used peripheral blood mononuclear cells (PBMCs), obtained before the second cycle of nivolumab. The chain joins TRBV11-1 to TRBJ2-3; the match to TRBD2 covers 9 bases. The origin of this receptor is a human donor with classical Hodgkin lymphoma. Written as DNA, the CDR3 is TGTGCCAGCAGCCCATTAGCGGGAGGCACAGATACGCAGTATTTT. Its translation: CASSPLAGGTDTQYF.